This TCR beta chain was sequenced during a study of T cells in Graves' hyperthyroidism and ophthalmopathy. About the study: Sampling of peripheral blood happened at initial diagnosis, prior to any treatment. Findings and limits, study-wide: Blood also carried most thyroid clonotypes expanded above 0.001. Model-based prediction identified ophthalmopathy a median 6.5 months prior to its onset.

RNA transcripts gave rise to amplified TCR beta CDR3 regions. Carried out on the TCR CDR3, a first-round RT-PCR used the HTBI primer set. One entry per CDR3 protein results from TCRdb running MiXCR on the multiplex PCR reads. The data show 410,000 or so distinct CDR3 sequences, roughly 14% seen once. Clinical symptoms, serum thyroxine, TRAb, thyroid ultrasound and orbital computed tomography established diagnosis. Trimming took off 5 bases at V and 4 bases at J, with 12 bases between the two ends. The CDR3 length is 14 residues. This clonotype was detected many times. What it binds is unknown. V is TRBV12-3 or TRBV12-4 and J is TRBJ1-5, with D perhaps matching TRBD1 (6 bases). Specimen: blood. This clonotype was sampled from a man aged 18 to 30 with Graves' ophthalmopathy. CDR3 sequence: CASSPHRVNQPQHF. For the CDR3, the DNA is TGTGCCAGCAGTCCTCACAGGGTAAATCAGCCCCAGCATTTT.